One T cell receptor beta chain is described in this entry. The data are from a study of blood T cell repertoires in COVID-19. Across the study: Acute and convalescent COVID-19 samples came from the United States, Italy and Spain.

In the authors' workflow: From reference gene primer amplification, estimates of nucleated cell counts were derived. Using immunoSEQ multiplex PCR, the repertoire was profiled, and TCRdb retains in-frame clones only, with some absent. The V and J calls and clone size come from that table; D and trimming were worked out from the DNA. The profile shows 55,000 to 80,000 clones, over 75% of them singletons. The length of the CDR3 is 13 residues. Germline V lookup: CDR1 KGHSH, CDR2 LQKENI. The ends were cut back, 5 bases at V and 4 bases at J, with 11 bases in the middle. The receptor's source is a man aged 60-69 years with acute or convalescent COVID-19. The gene calls are TRBV18 and TRBJ1-2; D not certain. Sequenced input: peripheral blood. CDR3 DNA sequence: TGTGCCAGCTCAAATCGAGAGTTCTATGGCTACACCTTC. Translating gives CASSNREFYGYTF.